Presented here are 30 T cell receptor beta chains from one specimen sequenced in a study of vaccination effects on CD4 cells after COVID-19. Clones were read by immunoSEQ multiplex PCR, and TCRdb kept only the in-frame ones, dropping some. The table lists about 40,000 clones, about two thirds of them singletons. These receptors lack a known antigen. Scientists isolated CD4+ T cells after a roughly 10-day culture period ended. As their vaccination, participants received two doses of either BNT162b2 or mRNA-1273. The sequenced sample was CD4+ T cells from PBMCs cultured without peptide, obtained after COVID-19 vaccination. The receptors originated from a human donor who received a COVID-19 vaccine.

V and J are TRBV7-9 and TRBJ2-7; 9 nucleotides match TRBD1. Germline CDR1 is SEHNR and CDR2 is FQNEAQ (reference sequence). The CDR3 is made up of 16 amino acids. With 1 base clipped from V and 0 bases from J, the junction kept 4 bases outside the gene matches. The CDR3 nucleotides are TGTGCCAGCAGCTTAGTTAGGACAGGGGTCTCCTACGAGCAGTACTTC. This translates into CASSLVRTGVSYEQYF.

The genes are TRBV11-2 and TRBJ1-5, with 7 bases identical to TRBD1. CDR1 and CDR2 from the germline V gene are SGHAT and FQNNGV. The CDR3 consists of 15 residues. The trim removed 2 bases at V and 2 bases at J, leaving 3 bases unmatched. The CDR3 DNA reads TGTGCCAGCAGCTTAACAGGGGAACGCAATCAGCCCCAGCATTTT. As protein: CASSLTGERNQPQHF.

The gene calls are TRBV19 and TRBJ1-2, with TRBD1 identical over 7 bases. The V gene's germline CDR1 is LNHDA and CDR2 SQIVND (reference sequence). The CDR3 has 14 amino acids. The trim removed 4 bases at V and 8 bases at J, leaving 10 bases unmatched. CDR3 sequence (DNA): TGTGCCAGTAGTACAGACAGGGCCTTGAGGGGCTACACCTTC. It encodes CASSTDRALRGYTF. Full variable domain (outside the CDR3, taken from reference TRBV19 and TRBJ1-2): DGGITQSPKYLFRKEGQNVTLSCEQNLNHDAMYWYRQDPGQGLRLIYYSQIVNDFQKGDIAEGYSVSREKKESFPLTVTSAQKNPTAFYLCASSTDRALRGYTFGSGTRLTVV.

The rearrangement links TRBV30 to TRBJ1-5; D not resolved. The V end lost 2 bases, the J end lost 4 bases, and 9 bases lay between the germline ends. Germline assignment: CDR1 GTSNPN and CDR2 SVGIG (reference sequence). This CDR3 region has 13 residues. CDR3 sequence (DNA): TGTGCCTGGAGTTTGGGTCAAAATCAGCCCCAGCATTTT. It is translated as CAWSLGQNQPQHF.

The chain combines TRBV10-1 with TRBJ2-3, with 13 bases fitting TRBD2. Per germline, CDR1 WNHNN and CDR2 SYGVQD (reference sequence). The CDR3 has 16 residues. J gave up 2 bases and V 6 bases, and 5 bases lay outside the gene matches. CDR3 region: CASRAGLAGATDTQYF. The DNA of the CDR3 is TGCGCCAGCAGGGCCGGACTAGCGGGGGCCACAGATACGCAGTATTTT.

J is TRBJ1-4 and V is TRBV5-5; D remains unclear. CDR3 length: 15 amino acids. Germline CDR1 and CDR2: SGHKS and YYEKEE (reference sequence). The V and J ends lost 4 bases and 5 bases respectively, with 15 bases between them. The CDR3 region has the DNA TGTGCCAGCAGCCCGGCGGTGGCCCAGAATGAAAAACTGTTTTTT. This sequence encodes CASSPAVAQNEKLFF.

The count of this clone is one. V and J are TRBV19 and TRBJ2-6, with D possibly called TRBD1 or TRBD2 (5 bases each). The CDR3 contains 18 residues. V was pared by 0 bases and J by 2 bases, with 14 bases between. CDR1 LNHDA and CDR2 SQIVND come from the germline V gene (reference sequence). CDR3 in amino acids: CASSIDPIGTAGANVLTF. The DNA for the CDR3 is TGTGCCAGTAGTATAGACCCGATCGGGACGGCTGGGGCCAACGTCCTGACTTTC. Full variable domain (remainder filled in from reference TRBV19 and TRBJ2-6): DGGITQSPKYLFRKEGQNVTLSCEQNLNHDAMYWYRQDPGQGLRLIYYSQIVNDFQKGDIAEGYSVSREKKESFPLTVTSAQKNPTAFYLCASSIDPIGTAGANVLTFGAGSRLTVL.

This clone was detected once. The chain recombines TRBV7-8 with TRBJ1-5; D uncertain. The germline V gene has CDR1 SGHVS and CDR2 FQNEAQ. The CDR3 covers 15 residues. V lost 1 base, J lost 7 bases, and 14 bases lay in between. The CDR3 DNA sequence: TGTGCCAGCAGCTTAGTACCCAGGAACGGACAGCCCCAGCATTTT. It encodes CASSLVPRNGQPQHF.

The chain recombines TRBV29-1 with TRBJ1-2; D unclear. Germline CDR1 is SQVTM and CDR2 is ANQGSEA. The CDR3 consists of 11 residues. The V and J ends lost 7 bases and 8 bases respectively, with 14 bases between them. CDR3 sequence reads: CSAGTGNGYTF. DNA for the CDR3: TGCAGCGCCGGTACCGGCAACGGCTACACCTTC.

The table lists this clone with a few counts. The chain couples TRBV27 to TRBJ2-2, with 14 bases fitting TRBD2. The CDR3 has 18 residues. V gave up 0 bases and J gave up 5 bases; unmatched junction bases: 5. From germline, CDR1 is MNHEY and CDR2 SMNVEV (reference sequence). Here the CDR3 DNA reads TGTGCCAGCAGTTTATCCGGGACTAGCGGGAGTTTGACCGGGGAGCTGTTTTTT. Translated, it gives CASSLSGTSGSLTGELFF.

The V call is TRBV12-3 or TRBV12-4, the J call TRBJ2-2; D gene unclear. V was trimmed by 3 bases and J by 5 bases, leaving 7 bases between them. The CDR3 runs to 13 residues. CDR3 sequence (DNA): TGTGCCAGCAGTTTGTTGGGGACCGGGGAGCTGTTTTTT. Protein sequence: CASSLLGTGELFF.

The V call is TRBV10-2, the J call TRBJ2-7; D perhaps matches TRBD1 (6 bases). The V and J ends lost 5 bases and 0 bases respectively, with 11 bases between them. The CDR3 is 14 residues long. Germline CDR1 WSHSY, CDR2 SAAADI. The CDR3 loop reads CASSRDTDSYEQYF. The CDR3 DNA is TGCGCCAGCAGTCGGGACACCGACTCCTACGAGCAGTACTTC.

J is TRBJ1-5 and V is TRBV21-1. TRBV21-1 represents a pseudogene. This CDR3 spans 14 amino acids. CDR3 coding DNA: TGTGCCAGCAGCAAAGGACGACGGATCCAGCCCCAGCATTTT. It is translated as CASSKGRRIQPQHF.

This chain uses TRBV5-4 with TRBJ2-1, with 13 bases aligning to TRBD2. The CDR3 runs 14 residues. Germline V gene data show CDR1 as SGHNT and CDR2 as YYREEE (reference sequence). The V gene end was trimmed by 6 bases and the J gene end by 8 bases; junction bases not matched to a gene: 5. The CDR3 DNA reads TGTGCCAGCATACTAGCGGGGGGGCCGGATGAGCAGTTCTTC. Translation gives CASILAGGPDEQFF.

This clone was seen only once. The chain's CDR3 is CASSLDRGRGVEKLFF. DNA of the CDR3: TGTGCCAGCAGCTTAGATCGAGGCAGGGGGGTTGAAAAACTGTTTTTT. V is TRBV11-2 and J is TRBJ1-4, with TRBD1 matching over 7 bases. Germline V gives CDR1 SGHAT, CDR2 FQNNGV. CDR3 length: 16 residues. The J segment lost 7 bases and the V segment lost 0 bases, leaving 8 bases of the junction unmatched.

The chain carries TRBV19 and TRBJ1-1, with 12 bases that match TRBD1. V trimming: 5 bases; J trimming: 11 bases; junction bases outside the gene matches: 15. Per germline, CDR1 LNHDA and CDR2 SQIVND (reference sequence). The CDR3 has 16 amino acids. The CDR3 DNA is TGTGCCAGTAGTTGGGGACAGGGGGCCCGGGCGGGGGACGCTTTCTTT. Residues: CASSWGQGARAGDAFF.

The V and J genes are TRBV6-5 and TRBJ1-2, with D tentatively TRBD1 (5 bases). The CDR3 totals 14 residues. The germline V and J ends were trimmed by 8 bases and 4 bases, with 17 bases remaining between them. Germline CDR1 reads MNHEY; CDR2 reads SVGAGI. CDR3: CASAGPSNLYGYTF. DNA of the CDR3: TGTGCCAGCGCGGGGCCTTCAAACCTCTATGGCTACACCTTC.

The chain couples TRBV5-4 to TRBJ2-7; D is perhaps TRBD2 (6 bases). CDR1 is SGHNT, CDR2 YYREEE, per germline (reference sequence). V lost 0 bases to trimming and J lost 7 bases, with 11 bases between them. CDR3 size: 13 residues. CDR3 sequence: CASSLGWGDEQYF. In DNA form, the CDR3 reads TGTGCCAGCAGCTTGGGTTGGGGGGATGAGCAGTACTTC.

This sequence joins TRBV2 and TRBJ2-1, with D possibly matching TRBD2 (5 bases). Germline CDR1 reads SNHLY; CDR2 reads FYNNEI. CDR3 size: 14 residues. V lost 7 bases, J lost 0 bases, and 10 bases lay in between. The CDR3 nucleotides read TGTGCCAGCACTGCGGGCCACTCCTACAATGAGCAGTTCTTC. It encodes CASTAGHSYNEQFF.

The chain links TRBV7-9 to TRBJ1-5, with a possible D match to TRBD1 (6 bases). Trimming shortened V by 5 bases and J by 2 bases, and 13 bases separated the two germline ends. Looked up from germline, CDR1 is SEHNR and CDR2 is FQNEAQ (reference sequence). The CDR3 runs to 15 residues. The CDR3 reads CASSPGDTRNQPQHF. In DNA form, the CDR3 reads TGTGCCAGCAGCCCCGGGGACACCCGCAATCAGCCCCAGCATTTT. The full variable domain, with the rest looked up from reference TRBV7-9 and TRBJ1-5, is DTGVSQNPRHKITKRGQNVTFRCDPISEHNRLYWYRQTLGQGPEFLTYFQNEAQLEKSRLLSDRFSAERPKGSFSTLEIQRTEQGDSAMYLCASSPGDTRNQPQHFGDGTRLSIL.

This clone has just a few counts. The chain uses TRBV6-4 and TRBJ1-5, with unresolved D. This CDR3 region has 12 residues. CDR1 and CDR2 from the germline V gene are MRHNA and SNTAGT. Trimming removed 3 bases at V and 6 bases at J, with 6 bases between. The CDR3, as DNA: TGTGCCAGCAGTGAAAGAGTTCAGCCCCAGCATTTT. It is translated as CASSERVQPQHF.

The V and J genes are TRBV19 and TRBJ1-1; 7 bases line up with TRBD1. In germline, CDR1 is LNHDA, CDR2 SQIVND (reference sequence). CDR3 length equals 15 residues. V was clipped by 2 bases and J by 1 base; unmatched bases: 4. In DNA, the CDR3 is TGTGCCAGTAGTATATTTCGGACAGGGAACACTGAAGCTTTCTTT. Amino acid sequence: CASSIFRTGNTEAFF.

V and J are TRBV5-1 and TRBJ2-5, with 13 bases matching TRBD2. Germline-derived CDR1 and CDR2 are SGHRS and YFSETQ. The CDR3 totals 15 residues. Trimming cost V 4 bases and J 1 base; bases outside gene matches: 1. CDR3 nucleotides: TGCGCCAGCAGCACTAGCGGGGGGGTCCAAGAGACCCAGTACTTC. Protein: CASSTSGGVQETQYF.

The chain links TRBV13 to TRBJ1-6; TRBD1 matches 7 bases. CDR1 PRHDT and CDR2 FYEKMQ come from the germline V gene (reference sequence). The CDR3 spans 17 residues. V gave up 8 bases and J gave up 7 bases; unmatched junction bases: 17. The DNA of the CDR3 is TGTGCCAGCCGTGGGACAGTTTCGGGCAGTGTCAATTCACCCCTCCACTTT. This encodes CASRGTVSGSVNSPLHF.

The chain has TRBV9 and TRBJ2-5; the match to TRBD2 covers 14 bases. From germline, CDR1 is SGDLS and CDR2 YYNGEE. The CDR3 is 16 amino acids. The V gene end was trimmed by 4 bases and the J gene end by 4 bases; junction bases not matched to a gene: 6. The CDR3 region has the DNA TGTGCCAGCAGCCTCGGACTAGCGGGGGGCAGAGAGACCCAGTACTTC. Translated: CASSLGLAGGRETQYF.

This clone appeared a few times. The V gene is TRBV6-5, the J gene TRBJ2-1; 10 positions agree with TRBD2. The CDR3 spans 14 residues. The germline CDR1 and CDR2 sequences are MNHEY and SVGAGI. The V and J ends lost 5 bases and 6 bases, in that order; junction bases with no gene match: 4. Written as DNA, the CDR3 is TGTGCCAGCAGTAGCGGGGGGGCTGGCAATGAGCAGTTCTTC. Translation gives CASSSGGAGNEQFF.

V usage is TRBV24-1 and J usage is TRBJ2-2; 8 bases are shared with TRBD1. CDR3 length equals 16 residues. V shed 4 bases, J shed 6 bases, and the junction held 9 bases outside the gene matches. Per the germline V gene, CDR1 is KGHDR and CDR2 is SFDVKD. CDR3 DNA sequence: TGTGCCACCAGTGAAACCGGGACAGGCGGATCCGGGGAGCTGTTTTTT. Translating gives CATSETGTGGSGELFF.

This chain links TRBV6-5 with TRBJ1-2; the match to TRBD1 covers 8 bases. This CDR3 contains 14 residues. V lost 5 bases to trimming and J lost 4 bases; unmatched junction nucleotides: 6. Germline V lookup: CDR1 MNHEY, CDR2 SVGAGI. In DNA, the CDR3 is TGTGCCAGCAGTAGGACAGGGCTCGGCTATGGCTACACCTTC. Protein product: CASSRTGLGYGYTF.

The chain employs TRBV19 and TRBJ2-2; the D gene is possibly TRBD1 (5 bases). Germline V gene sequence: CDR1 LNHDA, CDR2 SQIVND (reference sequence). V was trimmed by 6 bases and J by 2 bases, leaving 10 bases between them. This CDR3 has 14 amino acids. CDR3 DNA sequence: TGTGCCAGTAGGTTGGGGCTTAACACCGGGGAGCTGTTTTTT. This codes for CASRLGLNTGELFF. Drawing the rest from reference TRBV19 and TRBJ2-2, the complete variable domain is DGGITQSPKYLFRKEGQNVTLSCEQNLNHDAMYWYRQDPGQGLRLIYYSQIVNDFQKGDIAEGYSVSREKKESFPLTVTSAQKNPTAFYLCASRLGLNTGELFFGEGSRLTVL.

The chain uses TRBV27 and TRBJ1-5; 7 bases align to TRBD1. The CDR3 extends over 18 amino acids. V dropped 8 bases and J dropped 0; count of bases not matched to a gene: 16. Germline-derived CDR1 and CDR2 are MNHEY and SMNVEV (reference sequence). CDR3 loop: CASHPTGATSISNQPQHF. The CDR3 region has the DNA TGTGCCAGCCATCCAACAGGGGCAACCTCGATTAGCAATCAGCCCCAGCATTTT.